These 5 T cell receptor beta chains share one sample of origin, sequenced in a study of cytomegalovirus exposure and HLA in healthy donors. The PCR ran on 60 Vbeta and 13 Jbeta primers. TCRdb keeps only in-frame clones here, not all; method: immunoSEQ multiplex PCR. The specimen's table records some 160,000 clones. Sample: PBMCs. These receptors were taken from a man aged 25 to 40 in good health and CMV-seronegative.

The rearrangement joins TRBV11-2 to TRBJ1-1; D is ambiguous. Per germline, CDR1 SGHAT and CDR2 FQNNGV. Trimming shortened V by 5 bases and J by 5 bases, and 15 bases separated the two germline ends. This CDR3 is 14 amino acids long. The CDR3 region is CASSPQNGRTEAFF. CDR3 DNA sequence: TGTGCCAGCAGCCCTCAGAACGGGAGGACTGAAGCTTTCTTT.

The chain couples TRBV6-4 to TRBJ1-1, with 7 bases that match TRBD1. The length of the CDR3 is 14 residues. Trimming removed 6 bases from V and 1 base from J; junction bases left unmatched: 5. The germline gives CDR1 MRHNA, CDR2 SNTAGT. CDR3 protein: CASRVTGANTEAFF. The CDR3, as DNA: TGTGCCAGCAGGGTTACAGGGGCGAACACTGAAGCTTTCTTT.

Comment on this clone: The sample carries other DNA sequences with the same CDR3. V gene TRBV11-1 combines with J gene TRBJ2-7, with D maybe TRBD2 (5 bases). Per the germline V gene, CDR1 is SGHAT and CDR2 is FQDESV (reference sequence). This CDR3 region has 14 residues. Trimming left V 4 bases short and J 1 base short, with 11 bases between. CDR3 DNA sequence: TGTGCCAGCAGCTATCGCCCGGGGTCCTACGAGCAGTACTTC. This translates into CASSYRPGSYEQYF.

This chain uses TRBV4-1 with TRBJ2-7; 8 bases are shared with TRBD2. The CDR3 is 15 residues long. The germline V gene has CDR1 MGHRA and CDR2 YSYEKL. The J segment lost 4 bases and the V segment lost 1 base, leaving 6 bases of the junction unmatched. The CDR3 bases are TGCGCCAGCAGCCAAGCTCCGAGCGGGGGATACGAGCAGTACTTC. Translation gives CASSQAPSGGYEQYF.

The gene calls are TRBV5-6 and TRBJ1-3; tentative D call: TRBD1 (6 bases). CDR1 is SGHDT, CDR2 YYEEEE, per germline. There are 17 residues in the CDR3. The ends were cut back, 4 bases at V and 0 bases at J, with 17 bases in the middle. The CDR3 DNA follows: TGTGCCAGCAGCGGCTATAGGACAGCGACCTCTGGAAACACCATATATTTT. Amino acids: CASSGYRTATSGNTIYF.